This TCR beta chain was observed in a study of blood T cell repertoires in COVID-19. The CDR3 covers 15 residues. Deletions cut 5 bases from V and 3 bases from J, with 14 bases between. Per germline, CDR1 SNHLY and CDR2 FYNNEI. Everyone who took part was roughly 18 to 100 years old, and they came from about 25 US areas. Self-reported history from a screening survey and questionnaire set each donor's cohort. Per the study methods: By means of reference gene primer amplification, nucleated cell counts were estimated. The method was immunoSEQ multiplex PCR; TCRdb's version includes in-frame clones alone and lacks a portion of them. That table supplies the V and J calls and clone size; D and trimming were determined from the DNA. The table records more than 150,000 clones, more than 85% of them present only once.

The sequence was obtained from a woman aged 45-65 years who had recovered from COVID-19. This chain links TRBV2 with TRBJ2-1; TRBD1 is a possible D gene (6 bases). Source material: PBMCs or T cells enriched from blood (not recorded which). The CDR3 DNA sequence: TGTGCCAGCAGTCGACAGGATCTTAACTACAATGAGCAGTTCTTC. Amino acid sequence: CASSRQDLNYNEQFF.